This T cell receptor beta chain was recorded in a study of blood T cell repertoires in COVID-19. In the original workflow: Amplifying reference gene primers gave estimates of nucleated cell counts. TCRdb's copy holds only in-frame clones and misses some; the assay was immunoSEQ multiplex PCR. The DNA was the basis for D and trimming; V, J and clone size are from that table. Among about 70,000 clones, roughly 87% were seen once, and the ten largest hold roughly a tenth. The germline V gene has CDR1 SQVTM and CDR2 ANQGSEA. This CDR3 is 12 amino acids long. The V segment lost 4 bases and the J segment 6 bases; nucleotides outside the gene matches: 4.

The V call is TRBV29-1, the J call TRBJ1-1, with 8 nucleotides matching TRBD1. Sequenced input: peripheral blood. The clonotype was recovered from a young woman with acute or convalescent COVID-19. For the CDR3, the DNA is TGCAGCGTTGCTCAGGGGGCCTCTGAAGCTTTCTTT. Amino acid sequence: CSVAQGASEAFF.